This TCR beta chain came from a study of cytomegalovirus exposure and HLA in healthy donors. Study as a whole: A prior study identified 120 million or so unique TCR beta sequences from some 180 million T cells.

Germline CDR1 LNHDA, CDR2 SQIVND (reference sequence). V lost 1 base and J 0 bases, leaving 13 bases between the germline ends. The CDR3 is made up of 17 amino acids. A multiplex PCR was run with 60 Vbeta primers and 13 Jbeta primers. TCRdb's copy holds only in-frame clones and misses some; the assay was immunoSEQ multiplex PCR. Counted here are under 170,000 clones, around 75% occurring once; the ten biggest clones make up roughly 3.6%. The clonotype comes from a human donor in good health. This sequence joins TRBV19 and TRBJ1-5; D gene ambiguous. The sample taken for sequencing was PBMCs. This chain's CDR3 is CASSIAPRTSSNQPQHF. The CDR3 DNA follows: TGTGCCAGTAGTATAGCCCCGCGGACTTCTAGCAATCAGCCCCAGCATTTT.